This TCR beta chain stems from a study of T cells after yellow fever vaccination. Overall study results and limits: In FACS-sorted repertoires, abundant clonotypes from the bulk population could appear as contaminants. Although most clonotypes did not, a small share appeared in both CD4 and CD8 compartments.

This CDR3 is built from 16 residues. Per germline, CDR1 SGHRS and CDR2 YFSETQ. Trimming took 0 bases from V and 0 from J, leaving 10 bases between them. This clonotype came up a few times. As yet, its antigen is unknown. Template switching with 5'RACE generated the TCR cDNA and added a universal primer site and UMIs. TCRdb re-derived calls from the 5' RACE reads in MiXCR, one entry per CDR3 protein. The repertoire consists of some 200,000 distinct CDR3 sequences, with roughly 3% occurring once and the leading ten covering about 3%. The sample in question was CD4+ T cells sorted from PBMCs, obtained 10 days after the yellow fever booster vaccination. This sequence joins TRBV5-1 and TRBJ1-5; D remains ambiguous. The TCR was taken from a man younger than 30 who received the YFV17D yellow fever vaccine. The CDR3 DNA reads as TGCGCCAGCAGCTTGGGACTGCTTGTTAGCAATCAGCCCCAGCATTTT. Translating it yields CASSLGLLVSNQPQHF.